A single TCR beta chain is shown here with its context. This sample is drawn from a study of shared clonotypes between healthy human individuals. The assay was immunoSEQ multiplex PCR, and TCRdb's table has in-frame clones only and misses some. The top ten hold about 9.4% of the sample, which has 170,000 or so clones, 66% seen once. CDR1 is KGHSH and CDR2 is LQKENI in the germline V gene. Trimming took 6 bases from V and 1 from J, leaving 12 bases between them. The CDR3 sequence is 15 residues long. Sequencing input: memory CD4+ T cells sorted from blood. Documented subset: CD45RA-negative fraction. This receptor was obtained from a man under 40 in good health. The chain uses TRBV18 and TRBJ2-2; tentative D call: TRBD1 (5 bases). CDR3 DNA sequence: TGTGCCAGCTCGGCCGACAGTAAGAACACCGGGGAGCTGTTTTTT. This sequence encodes CASSADSKNTGELFF.